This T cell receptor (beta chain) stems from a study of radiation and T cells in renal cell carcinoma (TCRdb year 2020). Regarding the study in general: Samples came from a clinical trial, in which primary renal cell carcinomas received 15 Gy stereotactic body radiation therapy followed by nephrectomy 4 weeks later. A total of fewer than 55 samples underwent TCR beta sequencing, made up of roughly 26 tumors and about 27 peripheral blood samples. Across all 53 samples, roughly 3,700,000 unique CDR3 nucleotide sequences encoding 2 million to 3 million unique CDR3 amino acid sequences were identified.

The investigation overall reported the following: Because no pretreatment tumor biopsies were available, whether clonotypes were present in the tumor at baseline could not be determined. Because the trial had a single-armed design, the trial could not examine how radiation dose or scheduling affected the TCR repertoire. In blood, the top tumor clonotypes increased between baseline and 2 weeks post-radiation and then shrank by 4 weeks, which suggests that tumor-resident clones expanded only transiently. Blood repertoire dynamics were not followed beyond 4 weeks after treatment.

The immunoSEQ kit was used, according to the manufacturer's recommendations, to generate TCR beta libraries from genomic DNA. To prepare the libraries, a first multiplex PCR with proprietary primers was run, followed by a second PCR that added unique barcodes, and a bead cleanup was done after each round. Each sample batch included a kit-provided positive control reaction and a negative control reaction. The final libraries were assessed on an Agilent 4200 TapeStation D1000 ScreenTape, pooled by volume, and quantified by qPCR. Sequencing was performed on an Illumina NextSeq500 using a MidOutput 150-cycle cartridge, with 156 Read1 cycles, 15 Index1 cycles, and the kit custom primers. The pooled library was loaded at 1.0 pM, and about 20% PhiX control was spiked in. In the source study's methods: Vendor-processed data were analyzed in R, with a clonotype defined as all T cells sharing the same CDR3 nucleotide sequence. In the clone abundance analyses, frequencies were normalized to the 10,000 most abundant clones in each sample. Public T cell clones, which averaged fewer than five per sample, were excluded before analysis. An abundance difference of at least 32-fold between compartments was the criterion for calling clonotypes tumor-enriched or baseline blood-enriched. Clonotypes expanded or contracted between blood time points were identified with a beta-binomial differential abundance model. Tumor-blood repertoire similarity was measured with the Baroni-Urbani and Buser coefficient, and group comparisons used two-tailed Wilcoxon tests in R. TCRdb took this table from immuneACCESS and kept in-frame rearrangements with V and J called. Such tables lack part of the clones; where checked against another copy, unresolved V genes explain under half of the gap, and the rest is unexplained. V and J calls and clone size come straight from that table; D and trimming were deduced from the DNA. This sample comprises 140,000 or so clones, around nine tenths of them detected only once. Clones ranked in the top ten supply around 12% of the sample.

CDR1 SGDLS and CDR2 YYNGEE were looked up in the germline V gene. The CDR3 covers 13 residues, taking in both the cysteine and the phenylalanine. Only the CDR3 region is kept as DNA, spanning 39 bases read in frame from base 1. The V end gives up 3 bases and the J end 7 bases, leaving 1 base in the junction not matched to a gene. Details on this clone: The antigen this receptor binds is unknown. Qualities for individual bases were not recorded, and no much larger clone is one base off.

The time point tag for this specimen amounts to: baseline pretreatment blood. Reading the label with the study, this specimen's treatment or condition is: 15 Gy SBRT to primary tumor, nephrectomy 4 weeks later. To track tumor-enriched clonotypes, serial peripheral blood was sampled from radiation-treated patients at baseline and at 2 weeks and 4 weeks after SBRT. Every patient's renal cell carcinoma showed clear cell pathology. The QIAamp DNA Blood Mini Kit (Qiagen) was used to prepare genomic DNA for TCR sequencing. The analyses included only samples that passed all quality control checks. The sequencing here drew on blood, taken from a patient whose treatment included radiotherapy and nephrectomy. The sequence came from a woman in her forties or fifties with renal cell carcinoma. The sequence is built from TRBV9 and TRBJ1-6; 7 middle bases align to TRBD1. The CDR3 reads CASSETGNSPLHF. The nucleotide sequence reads TGTGCCAGCAGCGAGACAGGGAATTCACCCCTCCACTTT.